The source of this T cell receptor beta chain is a study of blood T cells in healthy people across ages. A minimum of 7 million PBMCs was isolated per sample. Through a sample-barcoded 5' primer and a J-beta primer mix, a second PCR was run for roughly 7 to 11 cycles. TCRdb re-analysed the 5' RACE reads in MiXCR, keeping a single row per CDR3 protein. The table has over 700,000 distinct CDR3 sequences, 53% seen once. This clonotype was sampled from a man older than 75 in good health. What was sequenced was blood.

CDR3 region: CASSSVNTEAFF. The CDR3 nucleotides are TGTGCCAGCAGTTCAGTGAACACTGAAGCTTTCTTT. The V gene is TRBV12-3 or TRBV12-4, the J gene TRBJ1-1; D ambiguous. The ends were cut back, 4 bases at V and 0 bases at J, with 3 bases in the middle. The CDR3 has 12 amino acids.